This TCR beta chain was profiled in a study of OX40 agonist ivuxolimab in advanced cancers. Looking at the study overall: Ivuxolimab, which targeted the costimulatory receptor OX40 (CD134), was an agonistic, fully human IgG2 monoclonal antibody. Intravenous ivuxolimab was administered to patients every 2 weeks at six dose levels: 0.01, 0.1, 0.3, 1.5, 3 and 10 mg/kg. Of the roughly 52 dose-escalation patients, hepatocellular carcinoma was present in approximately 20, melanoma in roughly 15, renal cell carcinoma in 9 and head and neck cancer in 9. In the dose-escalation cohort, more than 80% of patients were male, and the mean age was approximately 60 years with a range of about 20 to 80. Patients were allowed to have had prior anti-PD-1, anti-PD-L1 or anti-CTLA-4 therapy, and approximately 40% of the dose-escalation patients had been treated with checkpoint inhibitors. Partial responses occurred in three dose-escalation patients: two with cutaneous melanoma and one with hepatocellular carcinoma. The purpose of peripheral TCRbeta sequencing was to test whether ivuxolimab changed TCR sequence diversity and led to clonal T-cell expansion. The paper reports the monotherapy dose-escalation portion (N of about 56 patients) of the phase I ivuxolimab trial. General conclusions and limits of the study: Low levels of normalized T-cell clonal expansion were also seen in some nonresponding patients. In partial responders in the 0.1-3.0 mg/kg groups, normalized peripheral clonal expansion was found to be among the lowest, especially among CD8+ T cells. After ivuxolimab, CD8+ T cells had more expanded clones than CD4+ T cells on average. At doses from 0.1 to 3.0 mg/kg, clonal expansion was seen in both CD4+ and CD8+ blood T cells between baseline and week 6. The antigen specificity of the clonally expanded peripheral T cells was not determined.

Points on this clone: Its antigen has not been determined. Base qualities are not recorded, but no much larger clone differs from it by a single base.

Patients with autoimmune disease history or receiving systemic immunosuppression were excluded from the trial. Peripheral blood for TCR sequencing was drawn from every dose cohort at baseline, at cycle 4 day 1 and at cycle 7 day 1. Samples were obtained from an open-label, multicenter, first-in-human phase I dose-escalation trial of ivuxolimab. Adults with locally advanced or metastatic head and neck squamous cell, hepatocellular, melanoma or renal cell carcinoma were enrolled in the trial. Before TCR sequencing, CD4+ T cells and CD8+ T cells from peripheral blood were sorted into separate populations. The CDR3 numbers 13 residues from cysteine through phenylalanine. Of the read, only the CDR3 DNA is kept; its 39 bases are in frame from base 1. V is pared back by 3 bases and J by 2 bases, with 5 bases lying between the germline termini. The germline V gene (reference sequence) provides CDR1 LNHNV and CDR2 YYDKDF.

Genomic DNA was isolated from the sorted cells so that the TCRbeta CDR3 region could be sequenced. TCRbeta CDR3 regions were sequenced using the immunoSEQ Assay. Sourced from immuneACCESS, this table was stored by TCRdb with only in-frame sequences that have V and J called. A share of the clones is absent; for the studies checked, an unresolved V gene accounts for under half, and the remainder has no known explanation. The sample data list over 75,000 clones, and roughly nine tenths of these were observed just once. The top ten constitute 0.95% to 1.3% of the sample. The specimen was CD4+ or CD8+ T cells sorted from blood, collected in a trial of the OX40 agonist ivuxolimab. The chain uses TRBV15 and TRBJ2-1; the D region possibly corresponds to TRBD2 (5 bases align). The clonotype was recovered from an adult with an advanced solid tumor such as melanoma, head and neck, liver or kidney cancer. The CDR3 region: CATSSGTYNEQFF. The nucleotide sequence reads TGTGCCACCAGCAGCGGGACCTACAATGAGCAGTTCTTC.